Here is one T cell receptor beta chain with its context. Its antigen is not identified. Pooling was applied to second doses at about 4 or about 12 weeks. The data originate from a study of T cell responses to AZD1222 COVID-19 vaccine. J gave up 5 bases and V 5 bases, and 6 bases lay outside the gene matches. Germline loops: CDR1 MGHRA, CDR2 YSYEKL. The CDR3 covers 15 residues. Some clones are missing from TCRdb's copy, which holds only in-frame ones; the method was immunoSEQ multiplex PCR. The sample has roughly 100,000 clones; approximately 90% are singletons. Findings of the study overall: Reports indicate that nearly half of spike-specific TCRs are directed at unmutated variant regions. A mostly white British donor set with more females was recruited, and clonal diversity was possibly underestimated.

The TCR sequence derives from an adult who received the AZD1222 COVID-19 vaccine. The chain carries TRBV4-1 and TRBJ2-1; 10 bases align to TRBD2. Sequencing was performed on peripheral blood, taken 28 days after the second AZD1222 dose. The CDR3 DNA follows: TGCGCCAGCAGCTATCTAGCGGGAGTAAACAATGAGCAGTTCTTC. Translated: CASSYLAGVNNEQFF.